A single sample gave rise to the 18 T cell receptor beta chains below, sequenced in a study of T cell responses to AZD1222 COVID-19 vaccine. Using immunoSEQ multiplex PCR, the repertoire was profiled, and TCRdb retains in-frame clones only, with some absent. The table has about 93,000 clones, roughly nine tenths seen once. This material consisted of peripheral blood, taken 28 days after the second AZD1222 dose. These TCRs come from an adult who received the AZD1222 COVID-19 vaccine.

The J gene is TRBJ2-7, the V gene TRBV27; no clear D. V dropped 2 bases and J dropped 0 bases, with 8 bases sitting between them. There are 14 residues in the CDR3. From germline, CDR1 is MNHEY and CDR2 SMNVEV (reference sequence). The CDR3 is CASSLKPNSYEQYF. The CDR3 DNA reads TGTGCCAGCAGTTTAAAGCCTAACTCCTACGAGCAGTACTTC.

The CDR3 sequence is CARGGFNNSPLHF. CDR3 bases: TGTGCCAGAGGTGGATTCAATAATTCACCCCTCCACTTT. This chain connects TRBV2 to TRBJ1-6; D not resolved. Germline CDR1 reads SNHLY; CDR2 reads FYNNEI. The CDR3 consists of 13 residues. V lost 9 bases, J lost 5 bases, and 11 bases lay in between.

This clone occurred a few times. V and J are TRBV5-5 and TRBJ1-2, with D perhaps TRBD1 (6 bases). Germline values: CDR1 SGHKS, CDR2 YYEKEE (reference sequence). This CDR3 spans 14 amino acids. Trimming shortened V by 4 bases and J by 5 bases, and 15 bases separated the two germline ends. DNA for the CDR3: TGTGCCAGCAGCCCGGACAGCGGCGGTTATGGCTACACCTTC. It translates to CASSPDSGGYGYTF.

The V gene is TRBV6-2 or TRBV6-3, the J gene TRBJ2-7; TRBD2 matches 8 bases. Germline lookup yields CDR1 MNHEY and CDR2 SVGEGT. The CDR3 sequence is 14 residues long. The V gene end was trimmed by 2 bases and the J gene end by 5 bases; junction bases not matched to a gene: 5. CDR3 loop: CASSYRREVHEQYF. The CDR3 DNA reads as TGTGCCAGCAGTTACCGGCGGGAGGTCCACGAGCAGTACTTC.

The rearrangement links TRBV29-1 to TRBJ1-1, with TRBD1 as a possible D gene (6 bases). The germline V and J ends were trimmed by 7 bases and 0 bases, with 15 bases remaining between them. This CDR3 spans 14 amino acids. Germline V gene lookup returns CDR1 SQVTM and CDR2 ANQGSEA. CDR3: CSATIGGLNTEAFF. CDR3 sequence (DNA): TGCAGCGCTACAATAGGGGGTTTGAACACTGAAGCTTTCTTT.

This chain uses TRBV11-2 with TRBJ2-1, with TRBD2 matching over 10 bases. This CDR3 is 15 amino acids long. The J segment lost 7 bases and the V segment lost 3 bases, leaving 6 bases of the junction unmatched. The germline V gene encodes CDR1 SGHAT and CDR2 FQNNGV. CDR3 bases: TGTGCCAGCAGCTTCCTAGCGGGAGCCTGGAATGAGCAGTTCTTC. It is translated as CASSFLAGAWNEQFF.

The chain employs TRBV5-1 and TRBJ2-5; TRBD1 matches at 7 bases. The CDR3 runs to 13 residues. Per germline, CDR1 SGHRS and CDR2 YFSETQ. V shed 4 bases, J shed 7 bases, and the junction held 7 bases outside the gene matches. CDR3 nucleotides: TGCGCCAGCAGCCAGGACAGGATTGGGACCCAGTACTTC. It is translated as CASSQDRIGTQYF.

The V call is TRBV2, the J call TRBJ1-6; no definite D call. Germline CDR1 reads SNHLY; CDR2 reads FYNNEI. The CDR3 consists of 14 residues. V lost 6 bases and J 10 bases, leaving 16 bases between the germline ends. CDR3 DNA sequence: TGTGCCAGCAGCGTTGACCTAACCACATCACCCCTCCACTTT. It yields the protein CASSVDLTTSPLHF.

V is TRBV5-5 and J is TRBJ1-2, with TRBD1 identical over 8 bases. CDR1 and CDR2 from the germline V gene are SGHKS and YYEKEE (reference sequence). This CDR3 has 15 amino acids. V was clipped by 4 bases and J by 1 base; unmatched bases: 6. CDR3 loop: CASSLWDRNNYGYTF. CDR3 DNA: TGTGCCAGCAGCCTATGGGACAGGAATAACTATGGCTACACCTTC.

This sequence joins TRBV5-1 and TRBJ2-1; 7 nucleotides align to TRBD2. With 2 bases clipped from V and 7 bases from J, the junction kept 3 bases outside the gene matches. Germline-derived CDR1 and CDR2 are SGHRS and YFSETQ. This CDR3 has 13 amino acids. CDR3 bases: TGCGCCAGCAGCTTAGCGGGGAGGAATGAGCAGTTCTTC. This codes for CASSLAGRNEQFF.

The chain uses TRBV7-2 and TRBJ1-2; D ambiguous. The V end lost 0 bases, the J end lost 0 bases, and 5 bases lay between the germline ends. The CDR3 is 14 amino acids. CDR1 is SGHTA, CDR2 FQGNSA, per germline. CDR3 nucleotides: TGTGCCAGCAGCTTAGCACGGGCTAACTATGGCTACACCTTC. It specifies CASSLARANYGYTF.

The genes are TRBV5-1 and TRBJ2-5, with 7 bases fitting TRBD1. V was clipped by 0 bases and J by 0 bases; unmatched bases: 5. Per the germline V gene, CDR1 is SGHRS and CDR2 is YFSETQ. CDR3 size: 16 residues. CDR3 region: CASSLGAGGYQETQYF. The CDR3 DNA reads as TGCGCCAGCAGCTTGGGGGCAGGGGGTTACCAAGAGACCCAGTACTTC.

The chain is built from TRBV5-1 and TRBJ1-4; D is unclear. This CDR3 has 16 residues. Deletions cut 3 bases from V and 0 bases from J, with 12 bases between. Germline V gene lookup returns CDR1 SGHRS and CDR2 YFSETQ. The chain's CDR3 is CASSSFSDSTNEKLFF. Written as DNA, the CDR3 is TGCGCCAGCAGCTCCTTTTCCGATTCAACTAATGAAAAACTGTTTTTT. Filled out from reference TRBV5-1 and TRBJ1-4, the complete variable domain reads KAGVTQTPRYLIKTRGQQVTLSCSPISGHRSVSWYQQTPGQGLQFLFEYFSETQRNKGNFPGRFSGRQFSNSRSEMNVSTLELGDSALYLCASSSFSDSTNEKLFFGSGTQLSVL.

The sample holds one count of this clone. This chain uses TRBV4-2 with TRBJ1-3, with D perhaps TRBD1 (5 bases). The V gene's germline CDR1 is LGHNA and CDR2 YNFKEQ. Trimming pared 3 bases from V and 0 bases from J, leaving 15 bases between. There are 17 residues in the CDR3. CDR3 in amino acids: CASSQGPGVGSGNTIYF. The DNA for the CDR3 is TGTGCCAGCAGCCAGGGCCCGGGGGTAGGCTCTGGAAACACCATATATTTT.

This clone was counted between two and nine times. The chain is built from TRBV5-1 and TRBJ2-7; D gene ambiguous. CDR3 length: 15 amino acids. Germline V gene sequence: CDR1 SGHRS, CDR2 YFSETQ. V lost 0 bases to trimming and J lost 3 bases, with 13 bases between them. The CDR3 coding sequence is TGCGCCAGCAGCTTGGTAATCAATGCTGGCTACGAGCAGTACTTC. Its translation is CASSLVINAGYEQYF. Filled out from reference TRBV5-1 and TRBJ2-7, the complete variable domain reads KAGVTQTPRYLIKTRGQQVTLSCSPISGHRSVSWYQQTPGQGLQFLFEYFSETQRNKGNFPGRFSGRQFSNSRSEMNVSTLELGDSALYLCASSLVINAGYEQYFGPGTRLTVT.

The chain carries TRBV5-1 and TRBJ2-5, with D perhaps TRBD2 (5 bases). CDR1 and CDR2 from the germline V gene are SGHRS and YFSETQ. The CDR3 runs to 15 residues. Trimming took 0 bases from V and 5 from J, leaving 14 bases between them. The CDR3 region has the DNA TGCGCCAGCAGCTTGGCCGGACGGGGTGGGGAGACCCAGTACTTC. Translated: CASSLAGRGGETQYF.

A single count supports this clone. V is TRBV6-4 and J is TRBJ1-2; D remains ambiguous. Germline V lookup: CDR1 MRHNA, CDR2 SNTAGT. The CDR3 contains 14 residues. V lost 6 bases, J lost 8 bases, and 19 bases lay in between. CDR3 protein: CASRDGRTLGGYTF. CDR3 bases: TGTGCCAGCAGGGACGGACGGACCCTAGGGGGCTACACCTTC.

V usage is TRBV27 and J usage is TRBJ2-7, with TRBD2 matching over 12 bases. CDR3 size: 13 residues. Trimming cost V 3 bases and J 6 bases; bases outside gene matches: 0. Germline V lookup: CDR1 MNHEY, CDR2 SMNVEV (reference sequence). Here the CDR3 reads CASSLGLAGEQYF. The CDR3, as DNA: TGTGCCAGCAGTTTGGGACTAGCGGGCGAGCAGTACTTC.